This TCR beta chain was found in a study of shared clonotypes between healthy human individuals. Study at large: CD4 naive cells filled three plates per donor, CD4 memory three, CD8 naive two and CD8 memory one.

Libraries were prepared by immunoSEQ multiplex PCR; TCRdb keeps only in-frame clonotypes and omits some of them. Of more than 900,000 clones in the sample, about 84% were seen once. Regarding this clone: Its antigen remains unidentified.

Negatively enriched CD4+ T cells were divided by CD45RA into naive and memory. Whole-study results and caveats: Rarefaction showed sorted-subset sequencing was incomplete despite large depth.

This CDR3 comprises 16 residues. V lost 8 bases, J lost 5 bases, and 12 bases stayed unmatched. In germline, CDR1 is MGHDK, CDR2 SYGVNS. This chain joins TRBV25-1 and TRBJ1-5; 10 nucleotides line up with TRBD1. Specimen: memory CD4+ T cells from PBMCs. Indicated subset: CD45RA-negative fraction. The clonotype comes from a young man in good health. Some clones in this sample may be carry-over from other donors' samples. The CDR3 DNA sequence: TGTGCCAGCCCCCCCCCAATTGGACAGGGGGATCAGCCCCAGCATTTT. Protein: CASPPPIGQGDQPQHF. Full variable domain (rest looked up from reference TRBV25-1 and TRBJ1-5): EADIYQTPRYLVIGTGKKITLECSQTMGHDKMYWYQQDPGMELHLIHYSYGVNSTEKGDLSSESTVSRIRTEHFPLTLESARPSHTSQYLCASPPPIGQGDQPQHFGDGTRLSIL.